This TCR beta chain was found in a study of siplizumab effects on memory and regulatory T cells. The study's findings and limits: Neither a naive nor a memory phenotype was assignable to roughly 75-96% of proliferating CD4+ or CD8+ clones. Naive T cells looked more diverse than memory cells and looked like major alloresponse contributors.

The table came from immunoSEQ multiplex PCR; TCRdb's copy has only in-frame clones and leaves some out. The sample lists tens of thousands of clones, roughly 93% occurring once. Germline-derived CDR1 and CDR2 are SEHNR and FQNEAQ (reference sequence). V gave up 5 bases and J gave up 1 base, with 11 bases separating them. The CDR3 is 14 amino acids. About this clone itself: What it binds is unknown.

The chain carries TRBV7-9 and TRBJ2-5; possible D gene TRBD1, 6 bases. What was sequenced was CD8+ T cells sorted from blood. The clonotype was recovered from a human donor in good health. The CDR3 loop reads CASSRDNTQETQYF. The CDR3 DNA follows: TGTGCCAGCAGCCGGGACAACACCCAAGAGACCCAGTACTTC.